Listed here are 32 T cell receptor beta chains from one sample, sequenced in a study of T cell changes during pregnancy in multiple sclerosis. The repertoire was sequenced with immunoSEQ multiplex PCR; TCRdb's copy has only in-frame clones and lacks some. The sample lists some 40,000 clones, about 92% occurring once. Specimen: CD8+ T cells from peripheral blood mononuclear cells, collected in the third trimester of pregnancy. These TCRs come from a female donor with multiple sclerosis, enrolled in a pregnancy study.

This chain links TRBV5-6 with TRBJ1-1; D is unclear. Germline-derived CDR1 and CDR2 are SGHDT and YYEEEE. Trimming pared 5 bases from V and 5 bases from J, leaving 10 bases between. The CDR3 totals 12 residues. CDR3 loop: CASSMGGTEAFF. The CDR3 bases are TGTGCCAGCAGTATGGGAGGGACTGAAGCTTTCTTT.

The V and J genes are TRBV6-5 and TRBJ2-3; D perhaps matches TRBD2 (5 bases). V dropped 7 bases and J dropped 6 bases, with 14 bases sitting between them. Germline V gene lookup returns CDR1 MNHEY and CDR2 SVGAGI. The CDR3 is 13 amino acids. CDR3 bases: TGTGCCAGCACCGAACCCCCGGGGGATACGCAGTATTTT. It translates to CASTEPPGDTQYF.

V and J are TRBV6-6 and TRBJ1-6; 8 bases agree with TRBD1. With 6 bases clipped from V and 13 bases from J, the junction kept 11 bases outside the gene matches. CDR1 is MNHNY and CDR2 is SVGAGI in the germline V gene (reference sequence). This CDR3 contains 14 residues. Written as DNA, the CDR3 is TGTGCCAGCAGCAGGACAGGGAGCCCGAGTCCCCTCCACTTT. Amino acids: CASSRTGSPSPLHF.

This chain joins TRBV11-3 and TRBJ2-7, with 11 bases lining up with TRBD1. J was trimmed by 3 bases and V by 5 bases; bases with no gene match: 3. The CDR3 runs to 14 residues. Germline values: CDR1 SGHNT, CDR2 YENEEA. CDR3 in amino acids: CASSPGQGDYEQYF. CDR3 bases: TGTGCCAGCAGCCCGGGACAGGGGGACTACGAGCAGTACTTC.

This clone was picked up one time. This rearrangement joins TRBV7-9 to TRBJ2-1; 8 nucleotides align to TRBD1. CDR3 length: 13 residues. The trim removed 6 bases at V and 6 bases at J, leaving 4 bases unmatched. Looked up from germline, CDR1 is SEHNR and CDR2 is FQNEAQ (reference sequence). The CDR3 sequence: CASRQTGGNEQFF. In DNA, the CDR3 is TGTGCCAGCAGGCAAACAGGGGGCAATGAGCAGTTCTTC.

The genes are TRBV9 and TRBJ1-2; the D gene is possibly TRBD1 (5 bases). This CDR3 is built from 12 residues. Looked up from germline, CDR1 is SGDLS and CDR2 is YYNGEE. V dropped 7 bases and J dropped 7 bases, with 14 bases sitting between them. The CDR3 bases are TGTGCCAGCTGGTCTTCAGGGTCTGGCTACACCTTC. This sequence encodes CASWSSGSGYTF.

The chain recombines TRBV7-6 with TRBJ1-5; D gene ambiguous. Per germline, CDR1 SGHVS and CDR2 FNYEAQ. The CDR3 runs 13 residues. V lost 2 bases, J lost 5 bases, and 7 bases lay in between. The chain's CDR3 is CASSLFRDQPQHF. The CDR3 DNA reads as TGTGCCAGCAGCTTATTCCGAGATCAGCCCCAGCATTTT.

There are a few counts of this clone. The chain links TRBV15 to TRBJ1-5; the D is unclear. CDR1 LNHNV and CDR2 YYDKDF come from the germline V gene (reference sequence). Trimming took off 3 bases at V and 4 bases at J, with 16 bases between the two ends. This CDR3 is built from 16 residues. The DNA of the CDR3 is TGTGCCACCAGCAGGAAGGACCGAAGGGAGAATCAGCCCCAGCATTTT. Its translation: CATSRKDRRENQPQHF.

The chain couples TRBV2 to TRBJ2-7, with 7 bases fitting TRBD1. The length of the CDR3 is 15 residues. V gave up 6 bases and J gave up 5 bases; unmatched junction bases: 13. Per the germline V gene, CDR1 is SNHLY and CDR2 is FYNNEI. In DNA, the CDR3 is TGTGCCAGCAGAGACCTACGACAGGGAAGGAACGAGCAGTACTTC. It is translated as CASRDLRQGRNEQYF.

The V call is TRBV6-1, the J call TRBJ2-7; 7 bases are shared with TRBD2. Germline assignment: CDR1 MNHNS and CDR2 SASEGT. The CDR3 spans 14 residues. Losses at the gene ends were 7 bases for V and 0 bases for J; bases not matched to a gene: 6. Written as DNA, the CDR3 is TGTGCCAGCAAAGACTGGACTAGCTCCTACGAGCAGTACTTC. As protein: CASKDWTSSYEQYF.

This rearrangement joins TRBV19 to TRBJ1-5, with TRBD1 matching 7 bases. Germline assignment: CDR1 LNHDA and CDR2 SQIVND (reference sequence). The V and J ends lost 6 bases and 2 bases, in that order; junction bases with no gene match: 4. The CDR3 spans 14 residues. The CDR3 sequence: CASRTGEGNQPQHF. The CDR3, as DNA: TGTGCCAGTAGAACAGGGGAGGGCAATCAGCCCCAGCATTTT.

The CDR3, as DNA: TGTGCCACCAGCAGAGACTTAACCTACGAGCAGTACTTC. Encoded protein: CATSRDLTYEQYF. This chain uses TRBV15 with TRBJ2-7; D gene uncertain. CDR3 size: 13 residues. CDR1 is LNHNV and CDR2 is YYDKDF in the germline V gene (reference sequence). V shed 0 bases and J shed 2 bases, with 5 bases lying between them.

This rearrangement joins TRBV6-5 to TRBJ2-7, with D perhaps matching TRBD2 (6 bases). The CDR3 is made up of 14 amino acids. Trimming removed 6 bases from V and 5 bases from J, with 17 bases in between. The V gene's germline CDR1 is MNHEY and CDR2 SVGAGI. The CDR3 is CASSPPGPSDEQYF. The CDR3 coding sequence is TGTGCCAGCAGCCCCCCGGGGCCTAGCGACGAGCAGTACTTC.

V and J are TRBV18 and TRBJ1-2, with TRBD1 identical over 7 bases. Germline V gives CDR1 KGHSH, CDR2 LQKENI. The V segment lost 5 bases and the J segment 5 bases; nucleotides outside the gene matches: 17. This CDR3 region has 17 residues. The CDR3 bases are TGTGCCAGCTCATCCCCCATCATAGGGGGCGGAGAATATGGCTACACCTTC. Amino acids: CASSSPIIGGGEYGYTF.

The chain couples TRBV7-6 to TRBJ1-3; 7 positions agree with TRBD1. The V gene's germline CDR1 is SGHVS and CDR2 FNYEAQ. The CDR3 length is 18 residues. J was trimmed by 4 bases and V by 4 bases; bases with no gene match: 16. In DNA, the CDR3 is TGTGCCAGCAGCTCCCTAGGCCGACAGGGACCGGGGGGAAACACCATATATTTT. Translated: CASSSLGRQGPGGNTIYF.

V and J are TRBV29-1 and TRBJ2-1, with D tentatively TRBD1 (5 bases). CDR1 and CDR2 (germline): SQVTM, ANQGSEA. V lost 6 bases, J lost 8 bases, and 11 bases lay in between. The CDR3 consists of 11 residues. This chain's CDR3 is CSVPKGDEQFF. The CDR3 nucleotides read TGCAGCGTGCCTAAAGGGGATGAGCAGTTCTTC.

The V and J genes are TRBV5-6 and TRBJ1-4; 11 nucleotides agree with TRBD1. The CDR3 is 14 residues long. Trimming at V came to 4 bases and at J to 7 bases, leaving 3 bases not matched to a gene. Germline CDR1 is SGHDT and CDR2 is YYEEEE. CDR3 nucleotides: TGTGCCAGCAGCCCAGGGACAGGGGGTGAAAAACTGTTTTTT. Translated: CASSPGTGGEKLFF.

This clone was seen once. This chain joins TRBV10-2 and TRBJ1-1, with D possibly matching TRBD1 (6 bases). The CDR3 extends over 16 amino acids. The V and J ends lost 3 bases and 0 bases respectively, with 14 bases between them. Germline assignment: CDR1 WSHSY and CDR2 SAAADI. The CDR3 coding sequence is TGCGCCAGCAGTGACCCAGGGGACCTCATGAACACTGAAGCTTTCTTT. It translates to CASSDPGDLMNTEAFF.

The gene calls are TRBV5-4 and TRBJ2-7; 8 bases match TRBD2. V trimming: 0 bases; J trimming: 1 base; junction bases outside the gene matches: 3. This CDR3 has 15 residues. Germline V CDR1 and CDR2: SGHNT, YYREEE (reference sequence). CDR3 nucleotide sequence: TGTGCCAGCAGCTTGGTAGCGGGGCCGTCCTACGAGCAGTACTTC. Amino acid sequence: CASSLVAGPSYEQYF.

The chain carries TRBV6-5 and TRBJ1-2, with 7 bases fitting TRBD1. Trimming took 1 base from V and 7 from J; bases not matched to a gene: 6. The CDR3 runs 14 residues. CDR1 is MNHEY and CDR2 is SVGAGI in the germline V gene. CDR3 region: CASSYFGGGIGYTF. DNA of the CDR3: TGTGCCAGCAGTTACTTCGGAGGGGGCATTGGCTACACCTTC.

CDR3 in DNA: TGCGCCAGCAGCTTAGACGGTGGGCTTAATTCACCCCTCCACTTT. Residues: CASSLDGGLNSPLHF. V usage is TRBV5-1 and J usage is TRBJ1-6; D unresolved. This CDR3 has 15 residues. The germline V and J ends were trimmed by 2 bases and 6 bases, with 12 bases remaining between them. Germline V gene data show CDR1 as SGHRS and CDR2 as YFSETQ.

The gene calls are TRBV30 and TRBJ2-2; TRBD1 aligns across 7 bases. Looked up from germline, CDR1 is GTSNPN and CDR2 is SVGIG (reference sequence). V trimming: 2 bases; J trimming: 3 bases; junction bases outside the gene matches: 12. The CDR3 covers 17 residues. CDR3 nucleotide sequence: TGTGCCTGGAGTCATACGATCGGACAGGTGGACACCGGGGAGCTGTTTTTT. Amino acids: CAWSHTIGQVDTGELFF.

A single count supports this clone. The CDR3 protein is CASSLRTGGWEQYF. The CDR3 coding sequence is TGTGCCAGCAGCCTACGGACAGGGGGGTGGGAGCAGTACTTC. The V and J genes are TRBV6-5 and TRBJ2-7, with 10 nucleotides matching TRBD1. Germline V gives CDR1 MNHEY, CDR2 SVGAGI. The V and J ends lost 6 bases and 7 bases, in that order; junction bases with no gene match: 9. The CDR3 is 14 amino acids.

The rearrangement uses TRBV4-1 and TRBJ2-7, with TRBD1 matching 7 bases. With 3 bases clipped from V and 10 bases from J, the junction kept 6 bases outside the gene matches. This CDR3 region has 12 residues. Germline CDR1 MGHRA, CDR2 YSYEKL. CDR3 bases: TGCGCCAGCAGCCACGTCGGGGACAGCCAGTACTTC. Its protein product is CASSHVGDSQYF.

This CDR3 reads CASSFDGGVGEQYF. CDR3 in DNA: TGTGCCAGCAGCTTCGACGGGGGGGTGGGGGAGCAGTACTTC. The rearrangement joins TRBV11-1 to TRBJ2-7, with 8 bases lining up with TRBD2. The CDR3 has 14 amino acids. The germline V gene encodes CDR1 SGHAT and CDR2 FQDESV (reference sequence). J was trimmed by 7 bases and V by 3 bases; bases with no gene match: 8.

In nucleotides, the CDR3 is TGCGCCAGCAGCTTCATTCGCGGGATTTACAATGAGCAGTTCTTC. Its translation is CASSFIRGIYNEQFF. The V gene is TRBV5-1, the J gene TRBJ2-1; D is possibly TRBD2 (6 bases). The CDR3 totals 15 residues. V lost 2 bases and J lost 4, with 13 bases in between. Germline V lookup: CDR1 SGHRS, CDR2 YFSETQ. Variable domain in full (rest from reference TRBV5-1 and TRBJ2-1): KAGVTQTPRYLIKTRGQQVTLSCSPISGHRSVSWYQQTPGQGLQFLFEYFSETQRNKGNFPGRFSGRQFSNSRSEMNVSTLELGDSALYLCASSFIRGIYNEQFFGPGTRLTVL.

The chain uses TRBV6-1 and TRBJ2-5, with D unresolved. V lost 1 base and J 7 bases, leaving 13 bases between the germline ends. Germline values: CDR1 MNHNS, CDR2 SASEGT. This CDR3 has 14 residues. Written as DNA, the CDR3 is TGTGCCAGCAGTGAAGGTGGCAGGCCCATGACCCAGTACTTC. It encodes CASSEGGRPMTQYF.

The chain combines TRBV5-6 with TRBJ1-2; a possible D gene is TRBD1 (5 bases). CDR3 length: 16 residues. Trimming stripped 2 bases from V and 4 bases from J, with 18 bases between. The germline V gene encodes CDR1 SGHDT and CDR2 YYEEEE. The CDR3 reads CASSFPEEGEPYGYTF. The DNA for the CDR3 is TGTGCCAGCAGCTTTCCGGAAGAAGGGGAACCCTATGGCTACACCTTC.

The chain joins TRBV19 to TRBJ1-2; no firm D call. In germline, CDR1 is LNHDA, CDR2 SQIVND (reference sequence). This CDR3 is built from 18 residues. V lost 0 bases and J 4 bases, leaving 21 bases between the germline ends. CDR3 DNA: TGTGCCAGTAGTATAGATCAAAGTGAGGGCCTGTCGGTCTATGGCTACACCTTC. Translating it yields CASSIDQSEGLSVYGYTF.

The chain employs TRBV28 and TRBJ2-5, with D unresolved. CDR1 is MDHEN and CDR2 is SYDVKM in the germline V gene. The germline V and J ends were trimmed by 5 bases and 5 bases, with 21 bases remaining between them. The CDR3 has 16 amino acids. The CDR3 sequence: CASSPILDRSRETQYF. The CDR3 nucleotides read TGTGCCAGCAGTCCCATTCTGGATCGTTCGCGGGAGACCCAGTACTTC.

As to this clone: At the DNA level, this CDR3 is encoded by other sequences in the same sample as well. The chain combines TRBV9 with TRBJ1-5; D is uncertain. V was cut by 0 bases and J by 3 bases, with 4 bases left in between. This CDR3 is 13 amino acids long. Germline V gene sequence: CDR1 SGDLS, CDR2 YYNGEE. The chain's CDR3 is CASSVGPNQPQHF. CDR3 coding DNA: TGTGCCAGCAGCGTAGGGCCCAATCAGCCCCAGCATTTT.

The V and J genes are TRBV19 and TRBJ1-1, with 9 positions matching TRBD1. The V gene end was trimmed by 5 bases and the J gene end by 2 bases; junction bases not matched to a gene: 9. The CDR3 has 16 residues. CDR1 is LNHDA and CDR2 is SQIVND in the germline V gene (reference sequence). CDR3 loop: CASSPIQGALNTEAFF. CDR3 sequence (DNA): TGTGCCAGTAGTCCTATACAGGGGGCTTTAAACACTGAAGCTTTCTTT.